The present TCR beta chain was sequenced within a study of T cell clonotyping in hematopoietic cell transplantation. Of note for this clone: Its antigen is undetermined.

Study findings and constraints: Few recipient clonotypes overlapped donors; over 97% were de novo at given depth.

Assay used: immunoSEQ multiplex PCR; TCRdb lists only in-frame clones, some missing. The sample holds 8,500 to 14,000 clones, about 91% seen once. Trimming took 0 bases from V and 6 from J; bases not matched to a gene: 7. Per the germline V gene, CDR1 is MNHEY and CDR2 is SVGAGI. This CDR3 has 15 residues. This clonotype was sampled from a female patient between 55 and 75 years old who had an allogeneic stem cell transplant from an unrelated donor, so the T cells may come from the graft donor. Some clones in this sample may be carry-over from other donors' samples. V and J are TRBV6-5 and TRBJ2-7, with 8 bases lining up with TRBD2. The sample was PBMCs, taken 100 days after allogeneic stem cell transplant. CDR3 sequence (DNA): TGTGCCAGCAGTTACTCTAGCGGGATGCGTGGCGAGCAGTACTTC. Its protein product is CASSYSSGMRGEQYF.